This T cell receptor (beta chain) came from a study of human T cells and chemical hapten exposure. Between the trimmed V and J ends, which lost 2 bases and 3 bases, there was a span of 5 bases. The CDR3 sequence is 13 residues long. Germline-derived CDR1 and CDR2 are SGHTA and FQGNSA. The time point: pre-sensitization, week 0. Treatment: therapeutic diphenylcyclopropenone sensitization with weekly scalp DPC. Blood sampling preceded each patch test application. From the RACE reads, TCRdb called clonotypes with MiXCR, one entry per CDR3 protein. The sample comprises about 260,000 distinct CDR3 sequences, approximately 8.6% of which are singletons, and under 2.5% rests with the top ten.

Material: whole blood, obtained in connection with sensitization to the hapten diphenylcyclopropenone (DPC). This clonotype was sampled from a woman aged 40 to 55 with alopecia areata. Some clones in this sample may be carry-over from other donors' samples. V usage is TRBV7-2 and J usage is TRBJ1-5; D not resolved. The CDR3, as DNA: TGTGCCAGCAGCTTAACCTTCAATCAGCCCCAGCATTTT. It yields the protein CASSLTFNQPQHF.